This TCR beta chain was observed in a study of shared clonotypes between healthy human individuals. Background on the study: CD8 memory received one plate per donor, CD8 naive two, CD4 memory three and CD4 naive three. Study-level results: The researchers took only blood, and tissue repertoires probably look different. Larger estimated richness was generally recorded for naive subsets relative to memory subsets.

Generated by immunoSEQ multiplex PCR, the TCRdb table keeps only in-frame clones and is missing some. This table has more than 500,000 clones, 90% to 97% appearing once. With respect to this clone: The target antigen is unknown.

Germline V gives CDR1 WNHNN, CDR2 SYGVQD (reference sequence). The CDR3 loop spans 16 amino acids. With 3 bases removed from V and 0 bases from J, the gap between germline ends came to 9 bases. The sequenced sample was naive CD4+ T cells sorted from blood. The subset was: CD45RA+ positively selected. The chain has TRBV10-1 and TRBJ2-6; tentatively, D is TRBD1 (6 bases). The source of this sequence is a woman in her 30s in good health. CDR3 in amino acids: CASSDGTPSGANVLTF. The DNA for the CDR3 is TGCGCCAGCAGTGACGGGACACCCTCTGGGGCCAACGTCCTGACTTTC.